This T cell receptor (beta chain) was obtained from a study of identical twins. Study findings and constraints: Models underpredicted monozygotic twin sharing of out-of-frame TCR alpha.

This clonotype was observed at least ten times. Its antigen is not identified. This CDR3 region has 14 residues. CDR1 is SGHRS and CDR2 is YFSETQ in the germline V gene. Trimming pared 2 bases from V and 4 bases from J, leaving 11 bases between. MiXCR, applied by TCRdb to the 5' RACE reads, yields one record per CDR3 protein. The table records around 290,000 distinct CDR3 sequences, roughly 10% of them present only once. This sample also belongs to another study, concerning yellow fever vaccine responses in identical twins. Turning to that study: Twins' vaccine T cell responses were reported to seem partly convergent and partly personalized.

The source of this sequence is a woman aged 18 to 35 in good health. The sequenced sample was CD8+ T cells sorted from blood. The chain joins TRBV5-1 to TRBJ2-3, with D unclear. CDR3 in DNA: TGCGCCAGCAGCTTTAGGCTAGATGCAGATACGCAGTATTTT. It yields the protein CASSFRLDADTQYF.